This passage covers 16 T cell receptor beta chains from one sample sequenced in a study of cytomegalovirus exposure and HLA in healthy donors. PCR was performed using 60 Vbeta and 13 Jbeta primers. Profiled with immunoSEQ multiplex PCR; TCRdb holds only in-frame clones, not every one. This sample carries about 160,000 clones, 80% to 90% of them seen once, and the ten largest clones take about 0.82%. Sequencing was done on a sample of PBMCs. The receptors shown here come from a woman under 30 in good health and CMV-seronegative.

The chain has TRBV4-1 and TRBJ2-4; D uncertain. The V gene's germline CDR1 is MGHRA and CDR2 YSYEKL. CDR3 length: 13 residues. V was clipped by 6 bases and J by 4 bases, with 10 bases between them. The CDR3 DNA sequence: TGCGCCAGCAGTGATGGCAGTAAAAACATTCAGTACTTC. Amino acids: CASSDGSKNIQYF.

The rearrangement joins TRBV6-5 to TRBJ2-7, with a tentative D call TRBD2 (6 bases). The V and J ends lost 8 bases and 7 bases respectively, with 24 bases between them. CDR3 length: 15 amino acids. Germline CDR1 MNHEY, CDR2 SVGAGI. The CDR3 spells CASRRATTRLGEQYF. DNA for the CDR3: TGTGCCAGCCGGAGGGCTACTACCCGATTGGGGGAGCAGTACTTC.

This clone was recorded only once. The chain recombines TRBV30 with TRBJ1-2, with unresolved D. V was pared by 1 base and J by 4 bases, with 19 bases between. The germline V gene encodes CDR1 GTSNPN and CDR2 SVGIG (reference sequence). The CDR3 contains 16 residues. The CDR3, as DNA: TGTGCCTGGAGTGATTGGATGGGAGTTTCTATCTATGGCTACACCTTC. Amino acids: CAWSDWMGVSIYGYTF.

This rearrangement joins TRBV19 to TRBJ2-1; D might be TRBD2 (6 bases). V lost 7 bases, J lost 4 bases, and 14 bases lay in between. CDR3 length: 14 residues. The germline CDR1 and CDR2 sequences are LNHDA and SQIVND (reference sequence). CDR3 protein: CASNGGTGYNEQFF. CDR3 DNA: TGTGCCAGTAATGGCGGGACGGGATACAATGAGCAGTTCTTC. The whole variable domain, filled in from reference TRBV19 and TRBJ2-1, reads DGGITQSPKYLFRKEGQNVTLSCEQNLNHDAMYWYRQDPGQGLRLIYYSQIVNDFQKGDIAEGYSVSREKKESFPLTVTSAQKNPTAFYLCASNGGTGYNEQFFGPGTRLTVL.

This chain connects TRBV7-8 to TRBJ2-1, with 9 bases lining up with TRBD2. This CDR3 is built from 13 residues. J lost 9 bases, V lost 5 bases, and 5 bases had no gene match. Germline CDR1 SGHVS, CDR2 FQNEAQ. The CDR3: CASSRGLAAEQFF. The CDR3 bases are TGTGCCAGCAGCCGGGGACTAGCTGCTGAGCAGTTCTTC.

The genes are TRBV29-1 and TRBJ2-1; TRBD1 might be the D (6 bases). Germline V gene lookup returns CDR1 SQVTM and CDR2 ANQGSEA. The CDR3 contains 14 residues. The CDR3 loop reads CSLNRLGADNEQFF. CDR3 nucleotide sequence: TGCAGTCTTAATCGGCTGGGGGCGGACAATGAGCAGTTCTTC.

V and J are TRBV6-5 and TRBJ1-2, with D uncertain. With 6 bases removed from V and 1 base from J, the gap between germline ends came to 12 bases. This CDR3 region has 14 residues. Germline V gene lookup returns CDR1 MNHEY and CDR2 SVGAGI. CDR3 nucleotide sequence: TGTGCCAGCAGCTTGGCGGGGAGTAACTATGGCTACACCTTC. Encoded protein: CASSLAGSNYGYTF.

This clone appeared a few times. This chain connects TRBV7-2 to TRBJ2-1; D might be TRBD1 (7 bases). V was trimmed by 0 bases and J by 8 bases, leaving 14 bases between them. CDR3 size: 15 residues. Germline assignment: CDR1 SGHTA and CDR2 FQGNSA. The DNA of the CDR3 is TGTGCCAGCAGCTTAGCGCAGGGGGGAGCATATGAGCAGTTCTTC. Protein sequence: CASSLAQGGAYEQFF.

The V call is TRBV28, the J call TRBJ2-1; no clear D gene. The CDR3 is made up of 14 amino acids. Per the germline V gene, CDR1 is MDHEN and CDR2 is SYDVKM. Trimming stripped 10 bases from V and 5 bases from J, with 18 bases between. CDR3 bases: TGTGCCACTTTCCTTACTTCCCGTGACAATGAGCAGTTCTTC. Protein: CATFLTSRDNEQFF.

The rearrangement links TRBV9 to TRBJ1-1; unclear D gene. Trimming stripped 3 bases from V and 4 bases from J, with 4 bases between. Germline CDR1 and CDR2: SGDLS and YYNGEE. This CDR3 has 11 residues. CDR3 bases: TGTGCCAGCAGCGACACCACTGAAGCTTTCTTT. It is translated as CASSDTTEAFF.

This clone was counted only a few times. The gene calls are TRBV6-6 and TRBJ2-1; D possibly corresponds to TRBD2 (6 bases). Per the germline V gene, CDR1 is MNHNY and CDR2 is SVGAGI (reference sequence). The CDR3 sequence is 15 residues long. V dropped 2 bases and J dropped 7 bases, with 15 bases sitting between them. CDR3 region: CASSYPGGLGNEQFF. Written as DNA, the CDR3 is TGTGCCAGCAGTTACCCCGGGGGACTGGGGAATGAGCAGTTCTTC.

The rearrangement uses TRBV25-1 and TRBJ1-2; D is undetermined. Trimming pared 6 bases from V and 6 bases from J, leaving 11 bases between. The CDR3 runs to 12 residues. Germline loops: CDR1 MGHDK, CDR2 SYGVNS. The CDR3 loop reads CASSGKNNGYTF. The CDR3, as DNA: TGTGCCAGCAGCGGGAAAAATAATGGCTACACCTTC.

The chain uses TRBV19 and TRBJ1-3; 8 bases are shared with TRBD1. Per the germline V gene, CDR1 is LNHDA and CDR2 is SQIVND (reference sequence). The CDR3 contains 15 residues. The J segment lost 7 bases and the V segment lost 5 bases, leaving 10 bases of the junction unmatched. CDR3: CASSSPGQAVNTIYF. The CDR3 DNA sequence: TGTGCCAGTAGTTCACCGGGACAGGCGGTCAACACCATATATTTT. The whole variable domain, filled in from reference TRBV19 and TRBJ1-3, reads DGGITQSPKYLFRKEGQNVTLSCEQNLNHDAMYWYRQDPGQGLRLIYYSQIVNDFQKGDIAEGYSVSREKKESFPLTVTSAQKNPTAFYLCASSSPGQAVNTIYFGEGSWLTVV.

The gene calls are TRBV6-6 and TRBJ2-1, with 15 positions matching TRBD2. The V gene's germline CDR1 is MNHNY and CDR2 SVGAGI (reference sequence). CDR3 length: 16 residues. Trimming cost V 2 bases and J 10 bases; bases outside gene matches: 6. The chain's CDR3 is CASSYGLAGGPGEQFF. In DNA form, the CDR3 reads TGTGCCAGCAGTTACGGACTAGCGGGAGGGCCCGGGGAGCAGTTCTTC.

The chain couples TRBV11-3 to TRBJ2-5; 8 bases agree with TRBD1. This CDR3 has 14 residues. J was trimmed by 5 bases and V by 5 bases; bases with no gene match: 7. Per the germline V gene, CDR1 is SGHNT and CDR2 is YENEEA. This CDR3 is CASSPGGAGETQYF. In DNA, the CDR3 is TGTGCCAGCAGCCCAGGGGGCGCAGGGGAGACCCAGTACTTC.

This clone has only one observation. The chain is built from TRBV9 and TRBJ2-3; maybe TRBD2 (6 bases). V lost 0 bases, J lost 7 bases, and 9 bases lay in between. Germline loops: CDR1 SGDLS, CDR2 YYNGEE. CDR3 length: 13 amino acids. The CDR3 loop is CASSVGRGNTQYF. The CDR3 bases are TGTGCCAGCAGCGTAGGACGGGGGAATACGCAGTATTTT.